This passage covers 8 T cell receptor beta chains from one sample sequenced in a study of blood T cell repertoires in COVID-19. Libraries were prepared by immunoSEQ multiplex PCR; TCRdb keeps only in-frame clonotypes and omits some of them. The data hold a few hundred thousand clones, with more than 75% observed a single time. The source material was PBMCs or T cells enriched from blood (not recorded which). These receptors were obtained from a woman in her late teens or twenties who had recovered from COVID-19.

This chain connects TRBV7-3 to TRBJ2-5; TRBD1 matches 7 bases. The CDR3 spans 15 residues. Trimming removed 1 base from V and 5 bases from J; junction bases left unmatched: 7. Germline V gene sequence: CDR1 SGHTA, CDR2 FQGTGA. The CDR3 loop is CASSLRQGQVETQYF. The DNA of the CDR3 is TGTGCCAGCAGCTTAAGACAGGGACAAGTCGAGACCCAGTACTTC.

The V and J genes are TRBV24-1 and TRBJ2-1, with TRBD1 matching over 7 bases. After removal of 11 bases from V and 7 bases from J, the junction contained 10 bases not matched to a gene. The CDR3 sequence is 13 residues long. Germline loops: CDR1 KGHDR, CDR2 SFDVKD. CDR3 amino acids: CAIGNRGRNEQFF. DNA for the CDR3: TGTGCCATCGGAAACAGGGGACGGAATGAGCAGTTCTTC.

The chain couples TRBV28 to TRBJ2-3; D is unresolved. Trimming shortened V by 3 bases and J by 4 bases, and 5 bases separated the two germline ends. Germline V lookup: CDR1 MDHEN, CDR2 SYDVKM. This CDR3 is 12 amino acids long. As DNA, the CDR3 is TGTGCCAGCAGTTTTCTCTCAGATACGCAGTATTTT. The encoded protein is CASSFLSDTQYF.

The sample holds one count of this clone. The V call is TRBV3-1 (or the pseudogene TRBV3-2), the J call TRBJ1-2; tentatively, D is TRBD1 (6 bases). This CDR3 is built from 17 residues. Germline lookup yields CDR1 LGHDT and CDR2 YNNKEL (reference sequence). V dropped 1 base and J dropped 0 bases, with 15 bases sitting between them. CDR3 sequence reads: CASSQGNTGQPNYGYTF. The CDR3 bases are TGTGCCAGCAGCCAAGGCAATACCGGACAGCCTAACTATGGCTACACCTTC.

This clone has just a few counts. The chain couples TRBV5-4 to TRBJ2-7, with 11 bases matching TRBD2. Germline CDR1 SGHNT, CDR2 YYREEE (reference sequence). The trim removed 4 bases at V and 0 bases at J, leaving 3 bases unmatched. The CDR3 is made up of 15 amino acids. The CDR3 reads CASSIGLAGSYEQYF. CDR3 DNA sequence: TGTGCCAGCAGCATTGGACTAGCGGGCTCCTACGAGCAGTACTTC.

The genes are TRBV7-9 and TRBJ1-6; 7 nucleotides agree with TRBD1. After removal of 3 bases from V and 9 bases from J, the junction contained 8 bases not matched to a gene. The CDR3 runs 15 residues. The germline gives CDR1 SEHNR, CDR2 FQNEAQ (reference sequence). The CDR3 region is CASSFDRQGGSPLHF. The CDR3 bases are TGTGCCAGCAGCTTTGACCGACAGGGCGGTTCACCCCTCCACTTT.

This rearrangement joins TRBV30 to TRBJ1-6; D unresolved. The germline V gene has CDR1 GTSNPN and CDR2 SVGIG (reference sequence). This CDR3 is built from 12 residues. The V end was cut by 0 bases, the J end by 17 bases, with 14 bases between. Written as DNA, the CDR3 is TGTGCCTGGAGTGTACAGAGGGAACGATTCCACTTT. Protein product: CAWSVQRERFHF.

The J gene is TRBJ2-2, the V gene TRBV30; D not resolved. Germline CDR1 and CDR2: GTSNPN and SVGIG (reference sequence). V was clipped by 3 bases and J by 5 bases, with 7 bases between them. The CDR3 extends over 12 amino acids. This CDR3 reads CAWRRKTGELFF. The CDR3 coding sequence is TGTGCCTGGAGGCGAAAGACCGGGGAGCTGTTTTTT.